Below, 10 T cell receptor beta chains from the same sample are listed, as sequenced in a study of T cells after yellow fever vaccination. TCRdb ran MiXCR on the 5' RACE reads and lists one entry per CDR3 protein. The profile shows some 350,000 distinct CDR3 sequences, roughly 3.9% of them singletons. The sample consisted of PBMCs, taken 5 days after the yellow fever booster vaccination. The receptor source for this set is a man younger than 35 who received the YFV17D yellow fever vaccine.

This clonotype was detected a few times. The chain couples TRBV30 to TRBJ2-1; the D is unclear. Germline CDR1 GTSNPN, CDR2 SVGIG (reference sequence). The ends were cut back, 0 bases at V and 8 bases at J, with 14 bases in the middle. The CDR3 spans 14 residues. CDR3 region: CAWSVGLGLDEQFF. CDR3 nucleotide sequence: TGTGCCTGGAGTGTGGGTCTAGGTCTAGATGAGCAGTTCTTC.

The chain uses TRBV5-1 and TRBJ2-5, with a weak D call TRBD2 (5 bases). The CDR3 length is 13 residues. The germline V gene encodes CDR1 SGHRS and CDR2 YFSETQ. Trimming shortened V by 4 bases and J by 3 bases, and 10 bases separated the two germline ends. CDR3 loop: CASSPDGEETQYF. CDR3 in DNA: TGCGCCAGCAGCCCTGACGGGGAAGAGACCCAGTACTTC.

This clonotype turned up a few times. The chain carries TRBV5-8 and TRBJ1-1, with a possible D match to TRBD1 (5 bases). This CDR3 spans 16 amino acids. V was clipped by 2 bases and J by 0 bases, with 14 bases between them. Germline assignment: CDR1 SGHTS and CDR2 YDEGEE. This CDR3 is CASSFPSGTLNTEAFF. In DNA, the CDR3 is TGTGCCAGCAGCTTTCCATCCGGGACCTTGAACACTGAAGCTTTCTTT.

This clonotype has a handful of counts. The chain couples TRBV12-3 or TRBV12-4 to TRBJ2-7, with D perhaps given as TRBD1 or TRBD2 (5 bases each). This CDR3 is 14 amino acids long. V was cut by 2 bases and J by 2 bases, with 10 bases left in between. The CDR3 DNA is TGTGCCAGCAGTTTACGGGACCGAGCCTACGAGCAGTACTTC. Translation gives CASSLRDRAYEQYF.

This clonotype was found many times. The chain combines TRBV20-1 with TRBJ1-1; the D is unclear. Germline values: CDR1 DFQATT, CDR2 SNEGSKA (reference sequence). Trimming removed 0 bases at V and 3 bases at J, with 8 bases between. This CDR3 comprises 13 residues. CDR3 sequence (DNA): TGCAGTGCTAGAGATCGTTCAGACACTGAAGCTTTCTTT. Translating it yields CSARDRSDTEAFF.

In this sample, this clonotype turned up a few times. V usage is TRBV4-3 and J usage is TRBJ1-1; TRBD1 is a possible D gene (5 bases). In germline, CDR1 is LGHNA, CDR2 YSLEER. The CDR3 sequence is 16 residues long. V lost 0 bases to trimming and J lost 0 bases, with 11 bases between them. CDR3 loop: CASSQDPRAMNTEAFF. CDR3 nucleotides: TGCGCCAGCAGCCAAGACCCCAGGGCGATGAACACTGAAGCTTTCTTT.

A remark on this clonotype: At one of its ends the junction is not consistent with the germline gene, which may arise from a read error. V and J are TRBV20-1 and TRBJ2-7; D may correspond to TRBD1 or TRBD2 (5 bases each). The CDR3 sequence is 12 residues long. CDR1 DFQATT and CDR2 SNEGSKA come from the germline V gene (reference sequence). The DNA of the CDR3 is TGCAGTGCCAGAGGGGTAGGCATAGAGCAGTACTTC. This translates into CSARGVGIEQYF.

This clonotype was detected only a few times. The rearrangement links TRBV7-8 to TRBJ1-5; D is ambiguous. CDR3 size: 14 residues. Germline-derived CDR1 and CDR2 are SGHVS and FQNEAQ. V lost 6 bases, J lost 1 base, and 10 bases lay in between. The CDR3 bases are TGTGCCAGCAGTCTTGCGATAAGCAATCAGCCCCAGCATTTT. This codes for CASSLAISNQPQHF.

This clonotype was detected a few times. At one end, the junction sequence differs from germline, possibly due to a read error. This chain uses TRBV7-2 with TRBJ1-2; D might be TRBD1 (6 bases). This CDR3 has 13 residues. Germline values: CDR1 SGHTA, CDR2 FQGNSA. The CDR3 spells CASRLGGQGDSTF. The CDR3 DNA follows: TGTGCCAGCAGATTAGGGGGACAAGGGGACTCCACCTTC.

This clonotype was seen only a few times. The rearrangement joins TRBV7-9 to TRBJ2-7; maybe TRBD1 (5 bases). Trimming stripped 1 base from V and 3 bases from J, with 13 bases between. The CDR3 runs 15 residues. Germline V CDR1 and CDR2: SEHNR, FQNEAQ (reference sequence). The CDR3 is CASSLVDSSLYEQYF. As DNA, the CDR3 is TGTGCCAGCAGCTTAGTTGACAGTTCCCTCTACGAGCAGTACTTC.